These T cell receptor beta chains were read from a single sample in a study of cytomegalovirus exposure and HLA in healthy donors. TCRdb's table, derived via immunoSEQ multiplex PCR, lists solely in-frame clones and lacks some. The sample consists of more than 95,000 clones, roughly 70% of them appearing once. The sequencing sample was made of PBMCs. These receptors all come from a young man in good health and CMV-seronegative. CDR3s include the opening cysteine and the closing phenylalanine or tryptophan. D genes are given only for firm matches. Size tells how often a clone was seen (once, few, many) or the class of an expanded clone, and some rows leave it out.

>few|TRBV18|TRBD1|TRBJ1-5
CASSPRTGRDSNQPQHF
TGTGCCAGCTCACCTAGGACAGGGAGGGATAGCAATCAGCCCCAGCATTTT
>-|TRBV7-5|-|TRBJ1-1
CARSSRTGKNTEAFF
TGTGCCAGAAGCTCCCGGACAGGGAAGAACACTGAAGCTTTCTTT
>-|TRBV25-1|-|TRBJ2-7
CASAFGMRAYEQYF
TGTGCCAGCGCATTCGGTATGAGGGCCTACGAGCAGTACTTC
>-|TRBV5-1|TRBD1|TRBJ2-7
CASSPTGARNEQYF
TGCGCCAGCAGCCCGACAGGGGCGCGGAACGAGCAGTACTTC
>few|TRBV7-9|TRBD1|TRBJ1-1
CASSWDREAFF
TGTGCCAGCAGCTGGGACAGGGAAGCTTTCTTT
>-|TRBV7-2|-|TRBJ2-2
CASSLADSRNTGELFF
TGTGCCAGCAGCTTAGCTGACTCTCGGAACACCGGGGAGCTGTTTTTT
>-|TRBV11-2|TRBD1|TRBJ1-5
CASSSNRGDQPQHF
TGTGCCAGCAGCTCGAACAGGGGCGATCAGCCCCAGCATTTT
>few|TRBV6-5|-|TRBJ1-2
CASWEETTNYGYTF
TGTGCCTCCTGGGAGGAGACCACTAACTATGGCTACACCTTC
>-|TRBV7-9|TRBD1|TRBJ1-2
CASSLGQGGYGYTF
TGTGCCAGCAGCCTGGGACAGGGGGGGTATGGCTACACCTTC
>few|TRBV14|-|TRBJ1-4
CASSRSISGEKLFF
TGTGCCAGCAGCCGATCAATTTCGGGTGAAAAACTGTTTTTT
>-|TRBV18|TRBD1|TRBJ1-2
CASSPLTERTGTNYGYTF
TGTGCCAGCTCACCCCTAACAGAGAGGACAGGAACAAACTATGGCTACACCTTC
>-|TRBV7-8|-|TRBJ2-5
CASSLAYQETQYF
TGTGCCAGCAGCTTAGCCTACCAAGAGACCCAGTACTTC
>-|TRBV4-2|TRBD1|TRBJ1-4
CASSLYRGEKLFF
TGTGCCAGCAGCTTGTACAGGGGGGAAAAACTGTTTTTT
>-|TRBV29-1|-|TRBJ2-7
CSVEDSGETYEQYF
TGCAGCGTTGAAGATTCCGGGGAGACCTACGAGCAGTACTTC
>few|TRBV27|-|TRBJ1-4
CASRAGEKLFF
TGTGCCAGCAGGGCGGGGGAAAAACTGTTTTTT
>-|TRBV10-1|TRBD1|TRBJ2-7
CASSQDRGLEQYF
TGCGCCAGCAGCCAGGACAGGGGCCTCGAGCAGTACTTC
>-|TRBV19|TRBD1|TRBJ2-7
CASTRQGEVGEQYF
TGTGCCAGTACCAGACAGGGGGAAGTCGGCGAGCAGTACTTC
>-|TRBV21-1|-|TRBJ2-3
CASSKASGGESTDTQYF
TGTGCCAGCAGCAAAGCGAGCGGGGGGGAGAGCACAGATACGCAGTATTTT
>-|TRBV5-1|-|TRBJ2-2
CASSLMDTRNTGELFF
TGCGCCAGCAGCCTGATGGACACGCGGAACACCGGGGAGCTGTTTTTT
>-|TRBV5-4|-|TRBJ2-7
CASSSSGGPGYEQYF
TGTGCCAGCAGCTCCAGTGGAGGGCCCGGGTACGAGCAGTACTTC
>-|TRBV5-8|-|TRBJ2-7
CASSFAGGGRNEQYF
TGTGCCAGCAGCTTTGCCGGTGGGGGGAGGAACGAGCAGTACTTC
>-|TRBV18|TRBD1|TRBJ1-1
CASSAGQSFTEAFF
TGTGCCAGCTCGGCGGGACAGTCGTTCACTGAAGCTTTCTTT
>once|TRBV7-9|-|TRBJ1-1
CSSSLHLGVNTEAFF
TGTTCCAGCAGCTTACATCTAGGGGTGAACACTGAAGCTTTCTTT
>once|TRBV5-4|TRBD2|TRBJ2-7
CASSLGFGGSFYEQYF
TGTGCCAGCAGCTTGGGGTTCGGGGGGAGCTTCTACGAGCAGTACTTC
>once|TRBV28|TRBD1|TRBJ2-5
CATAGQGAYETQYF
TGTGCCACGGCGGGACAGGGGGCTTACGAGACCCAGTACTTC
>few|TRBV29-1|TRBD1|TRBJ1-2
CSVAGQGKGYTF
TGCAGCGTCGCTGGACAGGGGAAAGGCTACACCTTC
>-|TRBV28|-|TRBJ1-3
CASSQLGTLSGNTIYF
TGTGCCAGCAGTCAACTCGGGACACTCTCTGGAAACACCATATATTTT
>-|TRBV28|-|TRBJ1-5
CASRYGVYSNQPQHF
TGTGCCAGCAGGTACGGGGTTTATAGCAATCAGCCCCAGCATTTT
>few|TRBV27|-|TRBJ2-7
CASSFFALGAKYEQYF
TGTGCCAGCAGTTTTTTCGCGTTAGGGGCAAAGTACGAGCAGTACTTC
>-|TRBV5-1|TRBD2|TRBJ2-2
CASSLTGGPGTGELFF
TGCGCCAGCAGCTTAACGGGGGGGCCAGGGACCGGGGAGCTGTTTTTT
>-|TRBV7-9|-|TRBJ1-5
CASSFIGVGQPQHF
TGTGCCAGCAGCTTTATCGGGGTCGGGCAGCCCCAGCATTTT
>-|TRBV19|TRBD1|TRBJ1-6
CASSMGQGLAPLHF
TGTGCCAGTAGTATGGGACAGGGGTTAGCGCCCCTCCACTTT
>-|TRBV9|TRBD1|TRBJ2-7
CASSGTTGDGEQYF
TGTGCCAGCAGCGGCACTACAGGGGACGGCGAGCAGTACTTC
>-|TRBV5-1|-|TRBJ2-7
CASSFRTATYEQYF
TGCGCCAGCAGCTTCAGGACAGCTACCTACGAGCAGTACTTC
>-|TRBV28|TRBD1|TRBJ1-1
CASSLLGTATPEAFF
TGTGCCAGCAGTTTATTGGGGACAGCAACCCCTGAAGCTTTCTTT
>-|TRBV5-6|TRBD1|TRBJ1-1
CASSLVRGPGTEAFF
TGTGCCAGCAGCTTGGTAAGGGGGCCAGGGACTGAAGCTTTCTTT
>once|TRBV11-2|-|TRBJ2-7
CASRRRRGQGLYEQYF
TGTGCCAGCAGACGCAGAAGAGGACAGGGACTATACGAGCAGTACTTC
>-|TRBV19|-|TRBJ1-3
CASSISPRGTGNTIYF
TGTGCCAGTAGTATTAGCCCCCGGGGGACTGGAAACACCATATATTTT
>few|TRBV7-9|-|TRBJ1-2
CASSRGGANYGYTF
TGTGCCAGCAGCCGGGGGGGGGCTAACTATGGCTACACCTTC
>-|TRBV4-1|TRBD2|TRBJ2-3
CASSQGLAGVYTDTQYF
TGCGCCAGCAGCCAGGGACTAGCGGGGGTCTACACAGATACGCAGTATTTT
>-|TRBV19|TRBD1|TRBJ2-3
CASSDRGSEVDTQYF
TGTGCCAGTAGTGACAGGGGATCTGAGGTAGATACGCAGTATTTT
>-|TRBV5-1|-|TRBJ1-4
CATKTFTGSSNEKLFF
TGCGCCACAAAAACCTTCACAGGGAGCTCTAATGAAAAACTGTTTTTT
>-|TRBV5-1|TRBD2|TRBJ2-1
CASSLASGSYNEQFF
TGCGCCAGCAGCTTGGCTAGCGGGTCCTACAATGAGCAGTTCTTC
>-|TRBV5-4|-|TRBJ2-3
CATTLGPRRGSTDTQYF
TGTGCCACCACATTAGGGCCTCGACGGGGAAGCACAGATACGCAGTATTTT
>once|TRBV7-9|TRBD1|TRBJ1-5
CASSFSGQGISRDQPQHF
TGTGCCAGCAGCTTCTCGGGACAGGGAATCTCAAGGGATCAGCCCCAGCATTTT
>-|TRBV10-1|-|TRBJ2-3
CANPTGNRGTDTQYF
TGCGCCAACCCCACCGGGAACAGGGGCACAGATACGCAGTATTTT
>-|TRBV5-1|-|TRBJ1-1
CASSWSQSGNTEAFF
TGCGCCAGCAGCTGGAGTCAAAGTGGAAACACTGAAGCTTTCTTT
>-|TRBV9|TRBD1|TRBJ2-7
CASSVGQVSYEQYF
TGTGCCAGCAGCGTCGGACAGGTATCCTACGAGCAGTACTTC
>-|TRBV11-3|-|TRBJ2-1
CASSFEAYNEQFF
TGTGCCAGCAGCTTTGAGGCCTACAATGAGCAGTTCTTC
>-|TRBV2|TRBD1|TRBJ2-5
CASSADRGPQETQYF
TGTGCCAGCAGTGCCGACAGGGGACCCCAAGAGACCCAGTACTTC
>few|TRBV29-1|-|TRBJ1-4
CSVGQYEKLFF
TGCAGCGTTGGGCAATATGAAAAACTGTTTTTT
>-|TRBV7-6|TRBD2|TRBJ2-3
CASSFTAGVVTDTQYF
TGTGCCAGCAGTTTTACAGCGGGGGTTGTCACAGATACGCAGTATTTT